This record looks at one TCR beta chain sequence and its context. Its antigen remains unknown. Every one of the donors gave at least one pre-ART PBMC sample and at least two post-ART PBMC samples. This sample was included in a study of long-term antiretroviral therapy in people with HIV. Study-wide results and caveats: Repertoires from HIV showed CDR3 length ranges narrower than those of controls.

The immunoSEQ assay was v3.0, run at survey level. Assay used: immunoSEQ multiplex PCR; TCRdb lists only in-frame clones, some missing. Here the sample spans 15,000 to 20,000 clones, about nine tenths being singletons. Trimming took 6 bases from V and 11 from J, leaving 22 bases between them. CDR1 and CDR2 from the germline V gene are SEHNR and FQNEAQ (reference sequence). CDR3 length: 14 residues. The sequencing here drew on unsorted PBMCs, taken 2.1 years after starting antiretroviral therapy. The TCR comes from a man younger than 35 with HIV. The V gene is TRBV7-9, the J gene TRBJ1-1; D possibly corresponds to TRBD1 (6 bases). CDR3 residues: CASREFGGQAGAFF. In DNA form, the CDR3 reads TGTGCCAGCAGGGAGTTTGGGGGGCAGGCGGGTGCTTTCTTT.